Each of the 15 T cell receptor beta chains below was sequenced from the same sample in a study of post-analysis software for immune sequencing data. Study results and caveats: Compared with controls, patients had more of about 5 TRBV segments, including TRBV5-6, TRBV5-1 and TRBV20-1.

Unique-molecular-identifier-tagged TCR beta cDNA libraries were used. TCRdb re-derived calls from the PCR reads in MiXCR, one entry per CDR3 protein. The top ten hold under 7% of the sample, which has more than 500,000 distinct CDR3 sequences, around 34% seen once. Which antigens these TCRs recognize remains unknown. The sequencing sample was made of blood. The source is a girl under 18 with multiple sclerosis.

The chain is built from TRBV6-1 and TRBJ2-4; the match to TRBD1 covers 7 bases. Germline V lookup: CDR1 MNHNS, CDR2 SASEGT. V lost 7 bases and J lost 1; bases outside the gene matches: 4. This CDR3 has 14 amino acids. In nucleotides, the CDR3 is TGTGCCAGCACCCTGGACAGGGCCAAAAACATTCAGTACTTC. This codes for CASTLDRAKNIQYF.

This clonotype has more than one count but fewer than ten. J is TRBJ2-5 and V is TRBV15, with 8 bases identical to TRBD2. Germline CDR1 reads LNHNV; CDR2 reads YYDKDF (reference sequence). This CDR3 has 15 residues. The junction had 4 bases not matched to a gene; V was cut back by 0 bases and J by 4 bases. The CDR3 nucleotides are TGTGCCACCAGCAGAGATCGGGGGGGCCGAGAGACCCAGTACTTC. Amino acids: CATSRDRGGRETQYF.

The chain joins TRBV20-1 to TRBJ1-1, with 7 nucleotides matching TRBD1. Trimming cost V 3 bases and J 1 base; bases outside gene matches: 8. The length of the CDR3 is 15 residues. Looked up from germline, CDR1 is DFQATT and CDR2 is SNEGSKA (reference sequence). CDR3 region: CSASKFRTGNTEAFF. CDR3 nucleotide sequence: TGCAGTGCTAGCAAGTTCAGGACAGGGAACACTGAAGCTTTCTTT.

Worth noting for this clonotype: Germline is not matched at one junction end, which may reflect a read error. The V call is TRBV7-2, the J call TRBJ2-3, with 7 bases matching TRBD1. Germline V gene sequence: CDR1 SGHTA, CDR2 FQGNSA. The length of the CDR3 is 16 residues. This CDR3 reads CVSSARQGGSTDTQYF. The CDR3 nucleotides read TGTGTCAGCAGCGCCCGACAGGGTGGGAGCACAGATACGCAGTATTTT.

This clonotype has just a few counts. This chain connects TRBV18 to TRBJ2-5; a weak D match, TRBD2 (6 bases). Germline-derived CDR1 and CDR2 are KGHSH and LQKENI. Trimming stripped 8 bases from V and 4 bases from J, with 11 bases between. CDR3 length equals 12 residues. The CDR3 reads CASTGVGETQYF. For the CDR3, the DNA is TGTGCCAGCACGGGGGTTGGAGAGACCCAGTACTTC.

The sample holds a few counts of this clonotype. V gene TRBV12-3 or TRBV12-4 combines with J gene TRBJ2-5; either TRBD1 or TRBD2 may fit D (6 bases each). This CDR3 region has 14 residues. The V gene lost 6 bases and the J gene lost 1 base, with 12 bases spanning the gap. The CDR3 region has the DNA TGTGCCAGCAGGGGTGAGGGGGGCCAAGAGACCCAGTACTTC. Its protein product is CASRGEGGQETQYF.

CDR3 loop: CSVCVGQETQYF. The CDR3 bases are TGCAGCGTTTGTGTGGGGCAAGAGACCCAGTACTTC. The V and J genes are TRBV29-1 and TRBJ2-5; no clear D. Deletions cut 5 bases from V and 2 bases from J, with 9 bases between. This CDR3 region has 12 residues. CDR1 and CDR2 (germline): SQVTM, ANQGSEA.

This clonotype was seen only a few times. The chain couples TRBV20-1 to TRBJ2-3; TRBD2 aligns across 12 bases. CDR3 length: 20 residues. After removal of 1 base from V and 1 base from J, the junction contained 15 bases not matched to a gene. Germline V CDR1 and CDR2: DFQATT, SNEGSKA (reference sequence). DNA of the CDR3: TGCAGTGCTAGAGCCGGGGCTCGGACTAGCGGGGTTGGGGGCACAGATACGCAGTATTTT. Its protein product is CSARAGARTSGVGGTDTQYF.

In this sample, this clonotype turned up a few times. J is TRBJ2-3 and V is TRBV20-1; 10 bases fit TRBD1. V gave up 5 bases and J gave up 2 bases; unmatched junction bases: 7. The CDR3 has 15 amino acids. The germline gives CDR1 DFQATT, CDR2 SNEGSKA (reference sequence). In DNA form, the CDR3 reads TGCAGTGCTCCAGGGACAGGGGACGACACAGATACGCAGTATTTT. Its translation: CSAPGTGDDTDTQYF.

The table lists this clonotype with a count of one. Its ends do not fully match the called genes, so a read error is possible. The V call is TRBV7-9, the J call TRBJ1-1; D is undetermined. Germline V gives CDR1 SEHNR, CDR2 FQNEAQ (reference sequence). The CDR3 runs 13 residues. CDR3 coding DNA: TGTGTCAGCAGCTTTTTGGGAGACACTGAAGCTTTCTTT. Protein sequence: CVSSFLGDTEAFF.

This clonotype was picked up a small number of times. The rearrangement joins TRBV7-3 to TRBJ1-1; no clear D gene. The germline V and J ends were trimmed by 5 bases and 1 base, with 14 bases remaining between them. Per germline, CDR1 SGHTA and CDR2 FQGTGA. CDR3 size: 15 residues. This CDR3 is CASSQILGRNTEAFF. The CDR3, as DNA: TGTGCCAGCAGCCAGATCCTAGGGCGGAACACTGAAGCTTTCTTT.

The CDR3 spells CSVEMGVGYNEQFF. DNA of the CDR3: TGCAGCGTTGAAATGGGGGTGGGCTACAATGAGCAGTTCTTC. The rearrangement joins TRBV29-1 to TRBJ2-1; D possibly matches TRBD1 or TRBD2 (5 bases each). Trimming took off 2 bases at V and 3 bases at J, with 11 bases between the two ends. Germline V CDR1 and CDR2: SQVTM, ANQGSEA. The CDR3 length is 14 residues.

This sequence joins TRBV2 and TRBJ2-2; D unresolved. This CDR3 contains 14 residues. V was pared by 3 bases and J by 4 bases, with 9 bases between. Germline CDR1 and CDR2: SNHLY and FYNNEI. As DNA, the CDR3 is TGTGCCAGCAGTGAGCTTCCGGGCACCGGGGAGCTGTTTTTT. This gives the protein CASSELPGTGELFF.

This clonotype has only a few counts. This chain links TRBV11-2 with TRBJ2-3; D is unresolved. CDR1 is SGHAT and CDR2 is FQNNGV in the germline V gene. Trimming shortened V by 0 bases and J by 2 bases, and 3 bases separated the two germline ends. This CDR3 region has 13 residues. The CDR3 region is CASSLDATDTQYF. Written as DNA, the CDR3 is TGTGCCAGCAGCTTAGATGCCACAGATACGCAGTATTTT. Full variable domain (remainder filled in from reference TRBV11-2 and TRBJ2-3): EAGVAQSPRYKIIEKRQSVAFWCNPISGHATLYWYQQILGQGPKLLIQFQNNGVVDDSQLPKDRFSAERLKGVDSTLKIQPAKLEDSAVYLCASSLDATDTQYFGPGTRLTVL.

The chain combines TRBV28 with TRBJ2-1; 10 bases are shared with TRBD2. The V segment lost 5 bases and the J segment 6 bases; nucleotides outside the gene matches: 13. The CDR3 is 17 amino acids. CDR1 is MDHEN, CDR2 SYDVKM, per germline. The CDR3 region has the DNA TGTGCCAGCAGTCCACTAGCGGGGAAAGGTTTCGGCAATGAGCAGTTCTTC. Its protein is CASSPLAGKGFGNEQFF.